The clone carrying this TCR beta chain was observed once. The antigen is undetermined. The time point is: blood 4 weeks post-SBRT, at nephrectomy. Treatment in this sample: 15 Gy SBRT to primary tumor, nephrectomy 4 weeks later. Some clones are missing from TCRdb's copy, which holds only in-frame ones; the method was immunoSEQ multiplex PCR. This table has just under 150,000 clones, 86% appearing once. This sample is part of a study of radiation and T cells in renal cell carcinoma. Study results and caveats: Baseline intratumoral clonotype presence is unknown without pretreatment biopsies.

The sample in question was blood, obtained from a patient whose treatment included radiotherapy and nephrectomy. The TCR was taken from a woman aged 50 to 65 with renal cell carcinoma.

CDR3 sequence (DNA): TGTGCCAGCACCCCCGAGGTGGACACTGAAGCTTTCTTT. Protein sequence: CASTPEVDTEAFF. V and J are TRBV2 and TRBJ1-1; D call uncertain. This CDR3 region has 13 residues. Trimming cost V 7 bases and J 3 bases, with 12 bases left between them. Germline CDR1 and CDR2: SNHLY and FYNNEI.